This TCR beta chain comes out of a study of T-cell reconstitution after alpha-beta-depleted transplantation in children. For this clonotype: As yet, its antigen is unknown.

Points from the study as a whole: After transplant, high TCRbeta diversity at day 60 in some patients arose from surviving recipient T cells and thymic progenitors. One year after transplant, T-cell counts and diversity came mostly from newly produced T cells. By about two months after transplant, alpha-beta T cells reportedly arose from several hundred graft clones that had expanded.

Unmatched junction bases numbered 15, after V lost 0 bases and J lost 4 bases. Germline V lookup: CDR1 SGHRS, CDR2 YFSETQ. CDR3 size: 18 residues. Preparing the TCRbeta library involved the use of unique molecular identifiers. TCRdb reanalysed the PCR reads using MiXCR and keeps one entry per CDR3 protein. The sample consists of some 840,000 distinct CDR3 sequences, roughly 15% of them appearing once. The clonotype originates from a male patient between 5 and 17 years old who had a stem cell transplant for acute lymphoblastic leukemia, so the T cells may come from the graft donor. Sequencing used PBMCs, mostly from graft donor cells, obtained 360 days after TCRalphabeta/CD19-depleted stem cell transplant. The V gene is TRBV5-1, the J gene TRBJ1-1; 7 bases align to TRBD1. The CDR3 bases are TGCGCCAGCAGCTTGGCCTGGGATCCGTGGACAGGCCCCACTGAAGCTTTCTTT. This sequence encodes CASSLAWDPWTGPTEAFF.